This is a list of T cell receptor beta chains from one sample in a study of Graves' ophthalmopathy and Graves' hyperthyroidism. Each CDR3 protein is one row after TCRdb ran MiXCR on the multiplex PCR reads. The data show about 39,000 distinct CDR3 sequences, with around half seen just once and roughly 24% held by the top ten. The sample comprised peripheral blood. The receptors originated from an adult woman with stable Graves' hyperthyroidism. CDR3s include the opening cysteine and the closing phenylalanine or tryptophan. The D gene is left open where the match is weak. Some rows have no size entry. The others give once, few or many, or a class for an expanded clone.

TRBV11-2	TRBD1	.	TRBJ2-7	CASSKTGGEQYF	TGTGCCAGCAGCAAGACAGGGGGCGAGCAGTACTTC
TRBV10-3	TRBD1	many	TRBJ1-2	CAIYRGSGYTF	TGTGCCATTTACAGGGGTTCCGGCTACACCTTC
TRBV5-4	.	.	TRBJ2-5	CASSLSGALETQYF	TGTGCCAGCAGCTTGTCGGGGGCCCTGGAGACCCAGTACTTC
TRBV10-3	TRBD1	.	TRBJ1-1	CAISEDTGGARTEAFF	TGTGCCATCTCCGAGGATACAGGGGGCGCCCGAACTGAAGCTTTCTTT
TRBV5-5	TRBD1	.	TRBJ1-2	CASSLAGNRGYGYTF	TGTGCCAGCAGCTTGGCTGGGAACAGGGGTTATGGCTACACCTTC
TRBV20-1	TRBD1	.	TRBJ2-7	CSATSTGDGDYEQYF	TGCAGTGCTACCTCGACAGGGGACGGGGACTACGAGCAGTACTTC
TRBV7-9	.	many	TRBJ1-2	CASSLAGISYTF	TGTGCCAGCAGCTTAGCAGGCATTAGCTACACCTTC
TRBV5-1	TRBD2	many	TRBJ2-3	CASSPSGRGQDTQYF	TGCGCCAGCAGCCCCAGCGGGAGGGGACAAGATACGCAGTATTTT
TRBV2	TRBD1	.	TRBJ1-1	CASRPRGQVNAEAFF	TGTGCCAGCAGACCAAGAGGACAGGTGAACGCTGAAGCTTTCTTT
TRBV7-2	TRBD1	many	TRBJ1-6	CASSLFRTGPFPLHF	TGTGCCAGCAGCTTATTTCGGACAGGACCCTTTCCCCTCCACTTT
TRBV14	.	many	TRBJ2-3	CASSQGGYTDTQYF	TGTGCCAGCAGCCAAGGGGGCTACACAGATACGCAGTATTTT
TRBV29-1	.	.	TRBJ2-5	CSSQDRRSETQYF	TGCAGCAGCCAAGACCGGCGTTCGGAGACCCAGTACTTC
TRBV5-5	TRBD2	.	TRBJ2-3	CASSSGLAGGTQYF	TGTGCCAGCAGCTCCGGACTAGCGGGTGGTACGCAGTATTTT
TRBV10-3	.	many	TRBJ2-7	CAISAGDYEQYF	TGTGCCATCAGTGCGGGGGACTACGAGCAGTACTTC
TRBV7-6	TRBD1	.	TRBJ1-5	CASSLRDRNQPQHF	TGTGCCAGCAGCCTCCGGGACAGAAATCAGCCCCAGCATTTT
TRBV29-1	TRBD2	.	TRBJ2-5	CSVEDSGKQETQYF	TGCAGCGTTGAAGATAGCGGGAAACAAGAGACCCAGTACTTC
TRBV6-1	TRBD1	many	TRBJ2-7	CASNRGFAYEQYF	TGTGCCAGCAACAGGGGTTTCGCCTACGAGCAGTACTTC
TRBV25-1	.	.	TRBJ1-6	CASTQSGNNSPLHF	TGTGCCAGCACCCAATCCGGGAACAATTCACCCCTCCACTTT
TRBV25-1	.	.	TRBJ1-3	CASSGARFATRGNTIYF	TGTGCCAGCAGTGGGGCCCGGTTTGCTACGAGGGGAAACACCATATATTTT
TRBV27	.	.	TRBJ1-6	CASSFGPNSPLHF	TGTGCCAGCTCCTTCGGACCTAATTCACCCCTCCACTTT
TRBV7-6	TRBD1	many	TRBJ2-7	CASSLAVGGMYEQYF	TGTGCCAGCAGCTTAGCGGTAGGGGGCATGTACGAGCAGTACTTC
TRBV5-6	TRBD2	.	TRBJ2-2	CASSWGLAGATGELFF	TGTGCCAGCAGCTGGGGACTAGCGGGAGCGACCGGGGAGCTGTTTTTT
TRBV6-5	.	many	TRBJ2-7	CASSWGPGLSSYEQYF	TGTGCCAGCAGTTGGGGTCCGGGACTGAGCTCCTACGAGCAGTACTTC
TRBV9	.	many	TRBJ1-6	CASSVRVGVNSPLHF	TGTGCCAGCAGCGTAAGGGTAGGGGTAAATTCACCCCTCCACTTT
TRBV7-9	.	.	TRBJ1-5	CASSLGDPSNQPQHF	TGTGCCAGCAGCTTAGGCGATCCTAGCAATCAGCCCCAGCATTTT
TRBV30	TRBD2	many	TRBJ2-2	CAWSPQREFVTGELFF	TGTGCCTGGAGTCCCCAGCGGGAGTTCGTCACCGGGGAGCTGTTTTTT
TRBV29-1	.	medium-sized	TRBJ1-2	CSVGQGLSNYGYTF	TGCAGCGTTGGCCAAGGCCTTTCTAACTATGGCTACACCTTC
TRBV7-9	TRBD1	.	TRBJ2-7	CASSSTGGSEQYF	TGTGCCAGCAGCTCCACAGGGGGCAGCGAGCAGTACTTC
TRBV7-9	TRBD1	many	TRBJ1-4	CASSTQTGGGNEKLFF	TGTGCCAGCAGCACCCAGACAGGGGGCGGGAATGAAAAACTGTTTTTT
TRBV27	.	many	TRBJ2-7	CASSLWGAHEQYF	TGTGCCAGCAGTTTATGGGGGGCGCACGAGCAGTACTTC
TRBV20-1	.	.	TRBJ2-3	CSARGPLVGRRYF	TGCAGTGCTAGAGGTCCCCTAGTGGGCAGGCGGTATTTT
TRBV7-2	.	.	TRBJ2-7	CASSLAIGSSYEQYF	TGTGCCAGCAGCTTAGCTATCGGGAGCTCCTACGAGCAGTACTTC
TRBV20-1	TRBD2	few	TRBJ2-2	CSAWTGTSGRAGELFF	TGCAGTGCTTGGACCGGGACTAGCGGGAGGGCCGGGGAGCTGTTTTTT
TRBV5-1	TRBD2	many	TRBJ2-2	CASMLPTGTKNTGELFF	TGCGCCAGCATGCTACCCACCGGGACTAAAAACACCGGGGAGCTGTTTTTT
TRBV20-1	.	.	TRBJ2-7	CSARSDSTYEQYF	TGCAGTGCTAGAAGCGACAGCACCTACGAGCAGTACTTC
TRBV29-1	TRBD1	.	TRBJ1-5	CSLVGDRDQPQHF	TGCAGCTTGGTGGGGGACAGGGATCAGCCCCAGCATTTT
TRBV28	TRBD1	many	TRBJ1-2	CASSRTGAYGYTF	TGTGCCAGCAGTAGGACAGGGGCCTATGGCTACACCTTC
TRBV20-1	TRBD2	.	TRBJ2-5	CSASPSGSGQETQYF	TGCAGTGCTAGTCCAAGCGGGAGTGGTCAAGAGACCCAGTACTTC
TRBV27	.	many	TRBJ2-7	CASSLDYSVSYEQYF	TGTGCCAGCAGTCTGGACTATTCCGTCTCCTACGAGCAGTACTTC
TRBV11-2	.	many	TRBJ1-2	CASSLGGLYGYTF	TGTGCCAGCAGCTTAGGGGGTCTCTATGGCTACACCTTC
TRBV4-1	.	many	TRBJ1-6	CASSRNRVDSYNSPLHF	TGCGCCAGCAGCCGGAACAGGGTAGACTCCTATAATTCACCCCTCCACTTT
TRBV2	TRBD1	once	TRBJ1-5	CAISEAGGAVYQPQHF	TGTGCCATCAGTGAAGCAGGGGGCGCGGTGTATCAGCCCCAGCATTTT
TRBV11-1	TRBD2	many	TRBJ2-3	CASSMGLAGDTDTQYF	TGTGCCAGCAGCATGGGACTAGCGGGAGACACAGATACGCAGTATTTT
TRBV12-3/TRBV12-4	.	many	TRBJ1-2	CASSLSGANYGYTF	TGTGCCAGCAGTTTGTCCGGAGCTAACTATGGCTACACCTTC
TRBV18	TRBD1	many	TRBJ2-7	CASSRGTGAYEQYF	TGTGCCAGCTCACGGGGGACAGGAGCCTACGAGCAGTACTTC
TRBV15	.	.	TRBJ2-5	CATSQHPVEETQYF	TGTGCCACCAGCCAACATCCCGTGGAAGAGACCCAGTACTTC
TRBV29-1	.	.	TRBJ1-1	CSFDRNTEAFF	TGCAGCTTCGACAGGAACACTGAAGCTTTCTTT
TRBV7-3	TRBD1	once	TRBJ1-2	CARPEETGFGYTF	TGTGCCAGACCGGAGGAGACAGGGTTTGGCTACACCTTC
TRBV29-1	TRBD1	.	TRBJ2-7	CSVEIRDRDYEQYF	TGCAGCGTTGAGATCCGGGACAGGGACTACGAGCAGTACTTC
TRBV19	.	many	TRBJ1-1	CASSRGVNTEAFF	TGTGCCAGTAGTAGGGGTGTGAACACTGAAGCTTTCTTT
TRBV7-8	TRBD1	.	TRBJ2-7	CASSPWTGTTEQYF	TGTGCCAGCAGCCCCTGGACAGGGACAACCGAGCAGTACTTC
TRBV9	TRBD2	few	TRBJ2-6	CASSGRTSGSRLGANVLTF	TGTGCCAGCAGCGGGAGGACTAGCGGGAGTCGCTTAGGGGCCAACGTCCTGACTTTC
TRBV7-8	.	many	TRBJ2-7	CASSQTGTGGYEQYF	TGTGCCAGCAGCCAGACCGGGACTGGAGGATACGAGCAGTACTTC
TRBV19	TRBD2	.	TRBJ2-1	CASNAGVHNEQSF	TGTGCCAGTAACGCGGGAGTTCATAATGAGCAGTCCTTC